Below are 23 T cell receptor beta chains sequenced from a single sample in a study of blood T cell repertoires in COVID-19. Assay used: immunoSEQ multiplex PCR; TCRdb lists only in-frame clones, some missing. The repertoire includes 180,000 or so clones, over 75% of them detected once, and under 3.5% sits in the top ten. Source material: peripheral blood. The receptors stem from an elderly woman with active or convalescent COVID-19.

This clone was seen just once. This sequence joins TRBV23-1 and TRBJ1-1, with 12 bases matching TRBD1. TRBV23-1 is known as an ORF, though its function is uncertain. J lost 3 bases, V lost 0 bases, and 5 bases had no gene match. The CDR3 extends over 17 amino acids. The CDR3 coding sequence is TGCGCCAGCAGTCAATCGGGACAGGGGGCGGGTCACACTGAAGCTTTCTTT. Translation gives CASSQSGQGAGHTEAFF.

V gene TRBV9 combines with J gene TRBJ2-5, with D uncertain. The germline V and J ends were trimmed by 1 base and 2 bases, with 15 bases remaining between them. The CDR3 sequence is 16 residues long. Germline CDR1 and CDR2: SGDLS and YYNGEE. The CDR3 reads CASSVTPSAGQETQYF. For the CDR3, the DNA is TGTGCCAGCAGCGTAACCCCCTCGGCAGGACAAGAGACCCAGTACTTC.

The chain joins TRBV9 to TRBJ2-1; tentative D call: TRBD2 (6 bases). This CDR3 has 13 residues. The germline CDR1 and CDR2 sequences are SGDLS and YYNGEE. The V gene lost 3 bases and the J gene lost 2 bases, with 6 bases spanning the gap. The CDR3 nucleotides read TGTGCCAGCAGCGGGGGGGCCTACAATGAGCAGTTCTTC. Residues: CASSGGAYNEQFF.

This clone was observed a single time. The V call is TRBV2, the J call TRBJ1-1, with a tentative D call TRBD1 (6 bases). Germline values: CDR1 SNHLY, CDR2 FYNNEI. V was trimmed by 6 bases and J by 3 bases, leaving 17 bases between them. This CDR3 region has 15 residues. The CDR3 bases are TGTGCCAGCAGCTTTAGGGGGGGCGTGGACACTGAAGCTTTCTTT. Its translation is CASSFRGGVDTEAFF.

The chain is built from TRBV3-1 (or the pseudogene TRBV3-2) and TRBJ2-3; 8 nucleotides align to TRBD1. The CDR3 runs to 17 residues. CDR1 and CDR2 from the germline V gene are LGHDT and YNNKEL (reference sequence). Trimming cost V 0 bases and J 4 bases; bases outside gene matches: 9. DNA of the CDR3: TGTGCCAGCAGCCAAGATCGGGCAGGGGGCTTCGCAGATACGCAGTATTTT. It yields the protein CASSQDRAGGFADTQYF.

This chain links TRBV5-1 with TRBJ2-2; D is unclear. The CDR3 length is 14 residues. Germline CDR1 SGHRS, CDR2 YFSETQ. Trimming shortened V by 4 bases and J by 1 base, and 8 bases separated the two germline ends. The CDR3: CASSADLNTGELFF. The CDR3 coding sequence is TGCGCCAGCAGCGCCGACTTGAACACCGGGGAGCTGTTTTTT.

The rearrangement links TRBV28 to TRBJ2-3; perhaps TRBD1 as D (8 bases). The V gene lost 4 bases and the J gene lost 3 bases, with 14 bases spanning the gap. CDR1 and CDR2 (germline): MDHEN, SYDVKM. The CDR3 has 15 residues. CDR3 nucleotides: TGTGCCAGCAGTTCAACAGGGGGGGCAACAGATACGCAGTATTTT. It codes for CASSSTGGATDTQYF.

This CDR3 reads CASSSSVRGSGDEQYF. CDR3 nucleotide sequence: TGTGCCAGCAGCTCGTCAGTCAGGGGGTCAGGGGACGAGCAGTACTTC. V gene TRBV5-6 combines with J gene TRBJ2-7, with TRBD1 identical over 7 bases. The CDR3 sequence is 16 residues long. Germline assignment: CDR1 SGHDT and CDR2 YYEEEE. The V segment lost 3 bases and the J segment 5 bases; nucleotides outside the gene matches: 14.

The rearrangement uses TRBV6-6 and TRBJ1-1; D remains unclear. This CDR3 comprises 13 residues. Germline CDR1 MNHNY, CDR2 SVGAGI (reference sequence). V lost 0 bases and J lost 6, with 8 bases in between. CDR3 in DNA: TGTGCCAGCAGTTACTCGACGAGGCCTGAAGCTTTCTTT. Translation gives CASSYSTRPEAFF.

The V and J genes are TRBV5-1 and TRBJ2-7, with D tentatively TRBD2 (6 bases). CDR1 SGHRS and CDR2 YFSETQ come from the germline V gene. Trimming left V 3 bases short and J 0 bases short, with 10 bases between. The CDR3 spans 14 residues. CDR3 nucleotide sequence: TGCGCCAGCAGCTCGGGACTCCGCTCCTACGAGCAGTACTTC. It translates to CASSSGLRSYEQYF.

The chain recombines TRBV4-2 with TRBJ1-1; 8 nucleotides align to TRBD1. The germline gives CDR1 LGHNA, CDR2 YNFKEQ. V shed 1 base and J 6 bases; nucleotides not matched to a gene: 1. CDR3 length: 13 amino acids. The CDR3 reads CASSQGTGPEAFF. The CDR3 DNA follows: TGTGCCAGCAGCCAAGGGACAGGGCCTGAAGCTTTCTTT.

This clone was recorded once. The J gene is TRBJ1-5, the V gene TRBV2; 7 bases fit TRBD1. This CDR3 contains 13 residues. Unmatched junction bases numbered 2, after V lost 4 bases and J lost 5 bases. CDR1 is SNHLY, CDR2 FYNNEI, per germline. CDR3 protein: CASSVDRDQPQHF. The DNA for the CDR3 is TGTGCCAGCAGTGTCGACAGGGATCAGCCCCAGCATTTT.

The DNA of the CDR3 is TGTGCCAGCAGCGGAGGGACAGGGGAGGCCACAGATACGCAGTATTTT. As protein: CASSGGTGEATDTQYF. The rearrangement links TRBV13 to TRBJ2-3; 10 bases agree with TRBD1. Germline V gene data show CDR1 as PRHDT and CDR2 as FYEKMQ (reference sequence). After removal of 5 bases from V and 2 bases from J, the junction contained 7 bases not matched to a gene. The CDR3 totals 16 residues.

This clone was recorded only once. The gene calls are TRBV18 and TRBJ1-1; D is unclear. The CDR3 sequence is 12 residues long. V was trimmed by 4 bases and J by 1 base, leaving 4 bases between them. Germline V gene data show CDR1 as KGHSH and CDR2 as LQKENI. CDR3 loop: CASSRGNTEAFF. In DNA, the CDR3 is TGTGCCAGCTCACGCGGGAACACTGAAGCTTTCTTT.

This chain links TRBV28 with TRBJ2-1, with 7 bases aligning to TRBD1. V trimming: 3 bases; J trimming: 5 bases; junction bases outside the gene matches: 10. The CDR3 totals 16 residues. The germline CDR1 and CDR2 sequences are MDHEN and SYDVKM. CDR3 residues: CASSFQQGRGHNEQFF. The DNA for the CDR3 is TGTGCCAGCAGTTTCCAACAGGGAAGGGGGCACAATGAGCAGTTCTTC.

This clone was detected a few times. This chain connects TRBV6-5 to TRBJ1-6; no clear D. Germline loops: CDR1 MNHEY, CDR2 SVGAGI. This CDR3 is built from 15 residues. V was pared by 2 bases and J by 7 bases, with 12 bases between. Written as DNA, the CDR3 is TGTGCCAGCAGTTACAGCGAGGGAGCAAATTCACCCCTCCACTTT. This encodes CASSYSEGANSPLHF.

V is TRBV5-1 and J is TRBJ1-4; D uncertain. The CDR3 length is 15 residues. CDR1 and CDR2 (germline): SGHRS, YFSETQ. V lost 4 bases, J lost 7 bases, and 17 bases lay in between. CDR3 protein: CASSQGRRVSEKLFF. CDR3 nucleotides: TGCGCCAGCAGCCAAGGACGGAGGGTGAGTGAAAAACTGTTTTTT.

The chain links TRBV6-5 to TRBJ1-4; maybe TRBD1 (6 bases). The CDR3 is 16 residues long. Germline-derived CDR1 and CDR2 are MNHEY and SVGAGI. Trimming left V 0 bases short and J 7 bases short, with 15 bases between. The CDR3 nucleotides are TGTGCCAGCAGTTACTCGAACAGGGCTTATGGTGAAAAACTGTTTTTT. It specifies CASSYSNRAYGEKLFF.

The rearrangement uses TRBV28 and TRBJ1-2; TRBD1 aligns across 8 bases. This CDR3 is built from 15 residues. V lost 6 bases to trimming and J lost 7 bases; unmatched junction nucleotides: 13. Germline CDR1 MDHEN, CDR2 SYDVKM. CDR3 region: CASSFLPGTGRGYTF. In DNA, the CDR3 is TGTGCCAGCAGCTTCCTACCCGGGACAGGTCGTGGCTACACCTTC.

The chain combines TRBV3-1 (or the pseudogene TRBV3-2) with TRBJ1-1, with D possibly TRBD1 on 6 matching bases. CDR3 length: 15 amino acids. The germline gives CDR1 LGHDT, CDR2 YNNKEL (reference sequence). V gave up 4 bases and J gave up 6 bases, with 18 bases separating them. CDR3 nucleotides: TGTGCCAGCAGCCTCACTAATGGGGGCAGGGCTGAAGCTTTCTTT. Its translation: CASSLTNGGRAEAFF.

This clone appeared once. This chain links TRBV5-1 with TRBJ2-2, with D unclear. Germline V gene data show CDR1 as SGHRS and CDR2 as YFSETQ. The CDR3 runs to 15 residues. V shed 0 bases and J shed 6 bases, with 12 bases lying between them. The CDR3, as DNA: TGCGCCAGCAGCTTGGCCGTGCTAGACGCCGGGGAGCTGTTTTTT. Translating gives CASSLAVLDAGELFF.

This clone showed up just once. The V call is TRBV3-1 (or the pseudogene TRBV3-2), the J call TRBJ2-5; possibly TRBD1 for D (5 bases). Germline V gives CDR1 LGHDT, CDR2 YNNKEL (reference sequence). The CDR3 is made up of 17 amino acids. V lost 0 bases and J 1 base, leaving 15 bases between the germline ends. The CDR3 here is CASSQDGQGLFQETQYF. The CDR3 DNA reads TGTGCCAGCAGCCAAGATGGTCAGGGTCTGTTCCAAGAGACCCAGTACTTC.

This clone was seen a single time. The rearrangement links TRBV7-9 to TRBJ1-5, with D unresolved. This CDR3 is 14 amino acids long. The V and J ends lost 5 bases and 4 bases respectively, with 12 bases between them. Germline V CDR1 and CDR2: SEHNR, FQNEAQ (reference sequence). For the CDR3, the DNA is TGTGCCAGCAGCGGACTCGGCGGGAATCAGCCCCAGCATTTT. Protein sequence: CASSGLGGNQPQHF. Looking up the rest from reference TRBV7-9 and TRBJ1-5 gives the full variable domain: DTGVSQNPRHKITKRGQNVTFRCDPISEHNRLYWYRQTLGQGPEFLTYFQNEAQLEKSRLLSDRFSAERPKGSFSTLEIQRTEQGDSAMYLCASSGLGGNQPQHFGDGTRLSIL.